A single sample gave rise to the 10 T cell receptor beta chains below, sequenced in a study of blood T cells in healthy people across ages. A second PCR, run for about 7 to 11 cycles, used a sample-barcoded 5' primer plus a J-beta primer mix. TCRdb independently ran MiXCR on the 5' RACE reads; one entry per CDR3 protein. The data hold 550,000 to 750,000 distinct CDR3 sequences, with around 21% observed a single time. The specimen was blood. Receptors originate from a man between 65 and 85 years old in good health.

This clonotype has only a few counts. The chain joins TRBV7-2 to TRBJ2-2; TRBD2 matches at 9 bases. The CDR3 is made up of 15 amino acids. The germline CDR1 and CDR2 sequences are SGHTA and FQGNSA. V was clipped by 6 bases and J by 0 bases; unmatched bases: 2. CDR3 sequence reads: CASRRTSANTGELFF. The CDR3 nucleotides read TGTGCCAGCAGAAGGACTAGCGCGAACACCGGGGAGCTGTTTTTT.

V gene TRBV6-2 or TRBV6-3 combines with J gene TRBJ1-5; TRBD1 agrees at 7 bases. V lost 5 bases and J lost 2; bases outside the gene matches: 3. Germline CDR1 reads MNHEY; CDR2 reads SVGEGT. The CDR3 extends over 14 amino acids. CDR3 DNA: TGTGCCAGCAGTATTACAGGGGGCAATCAGCCCCAGCATTTT. Protein sequence: CASSITGGNQPQHF.

The sample holds a few counts of this clonotype. This chain connects TRBV28 to TRBJ2-5; weak D call: TRBD1 (5 bases). Deletions cut 6 bases from V and 5 bases from J, with 10 bases between. Germline-derived CDR1 and CDR2 are MDHEN and SYDVKM. This CDR3 spans 12 amino acids. CDR3 bases: TGTGCCAGCAGAGGGGCGTCTGAGACCCAGTACTTC. This codes for CASRGASETQYF.

This clonotype was counted between two and nine times. This chain joins TRBV10-3 and TRBJ2-7, with 11 bases identical to TRBD2. The germline V gene encodes CDR1 ENHRY and CDR2 SYGVKD. V shed 6 bases, J shed 2 bases, and the junction held 6 bases outside the gene matches. This CDR3 is 15 amino acids long. The CDR3 bases are TGTGCCATCAGGGCCGGGACTAGCGGAACCTACGAGCAGTACTTC. Its translation: CAIRAGTSGTYEQYF.

V is TRBV12-3 or TRBV12-4 and J is TRBJ1-4; the D gene is possibly TRBD1 (5 bases). The CDR3 consists of 15 residues. The V gene lost 5 bases and the J gene lost 14 bases, with 24 bases spanning the gap. DNA for the CDR3: TGTGCCAGCAGTCCGTCCGGGACCCCTTCGGTCGTTCTGTTTTTT. Residues: CASSPSGTPSVVLFF.

CDR3 nucleotide sequence: TGCAGTGCTAGCCAGGGGTCTAGACTAGCGGGGAGGAAGACCCAGTACTTC. Protein: CSASQGSRLAGRKTQYF. This sequence joins TRBV20-1 and TRBJ2-5; 11 bases fit TRBD2. Germline CDR1 and CDR2: DFQATT and SNEGSKA (reference sequence). The CDR3 has 17 amino acids. Unmatched junction bases numbered 15, after V lost 3 bases and J lost 6 bases.

The sample holds one count of this clonotype. The chain combines TRBV27 with TRBJ2-1, with 9 bases matching TRBD2. The CDR3 covers 17 residues. Losses at the gene ends were 5 bases for V and 4 bases for J; bases not matched to a gene: 12. Germline V gene data show CDR1 as MNHEY and CDR2 as SMNVEV (reference sequence). CDR3 loop: CASSREIAGAFYNEQFF. The DNA of the CDR3 is TGTGCCAGCAGTAGAGAGATAGCGGGAGCTTTTTACAATGAGCAGTTCTTC.

In its sample, this clonotype was seen a few times. The genes are TRBV11-2 and TRBJ2-5; 7 nucleotides align to TRBD2. The DNA end is more similar to TRBJ2-1, so the J call may be wrong. The CDR3 contains 16 residues. From germline, CDR1 is SGHAT and CDR2 FQNNGV. The CDR3: CASSLELTGGNNEQFF. DNA of the CDR3: TGTGCCAGCAGCTTAGAATTGACGGGAGGTAACAATGAGCAGTTCTTC.

This rearrangement joins TRBV14 to TRBJ2-4; 9 bases align to TRBD1. The CDR3 runs to 11 residues. Germline V gives CDR1 SGHDN, CDR2 FVKESK. The ends lost 6 bases at V and 15 bases at J; junction bases unmatched: 6. The CDR3 region has the DNA TGTGCCAGCAGACAGGGGGCGCGGTGGTACTTC. Protein: CASRQGARWYF.

This CDR3 reads CASNGGVSYNEQFF. DNA of the CDR3: TGTGCCAGTAATGGGGGGGTCTCCTACAATGAGCAGTTCTTC. This rearrangement joins TRBV19 to TRBJ2-1; 7 bases fit TRBD2. The CDR3 totals 14 residues. CDR1 is LNHDA and CDR2 is SQIVND in the germline V gene (reference sequence). The J segment lost 0 bases and the V segment lost 7 bases, leaving 3 bases of the junction unmatched.